Listed below are T cell receptor beta chains from one sample, sequenced in a study of response to subunit inactivated influenza vaccine. MiXCR was run by TCRdb on the RT-PCR reads, yielding one entry per CDR3 protein. This sample has hundreds of thousands of distinct CDR3 sequences, with approximately 11% found just once. This specimen consisted of PBMCs from blood, obtained about 40 days after vaccination. All receptors derive from a man in his forties or fifties who received an inactivated influenza vaccine. Both conserved end residues are part of each CDR3. A D gene is named only where the DNA matches it firmly. Clone size, where shown, is once, few, many, or a class for clones that have expanded.

>TRBJ2-2|TRBV10-3|few|.
CAISGQRPNTGELFF
TGTGCCATCAGTGGACAGCGACCGAACACCGGGGAGCTGTTTTTT
>TRBJ2-5|TRBV12-3/TRBV12-4|many|.
CASSPERETQYF
TGTGCCAGCAGCCCCGAACGAGAGACCCAGTACTTC
>TRBJ2-5|TRBV3-1|few|TRBD1
CASSQDLIRTGMCETQYF
TGTGCCAGCAGCCAAGATCTAATTCGGACAGGGATGTGTGAGACCCAGTACTTC
>TRBJ2-3|TRBV9|few|.
CASSVMSAGTDTQYF
TGTGCCAGCAGCGTCATGTCGGCGGGCACAGATACGCAGTATTTT
>TRBJ2-7|TRBV12-2|.|.
CASRLAGCGDRPYRDF
TGTGCAAGTCGCTTAGCCGGGTGCGGGGACAGACCATATCGGGACTTC
>TRBJ1-4|TRBV20-1|.|TRBD1
CSARDYRGEKLFF
TGCAGTGCTAGAGATTACAGGGGCGAAAAACTGTTTTTT
>TRBJ1-6|TRBV27|many|TRBD1
CASSSVTGGTSPLHF
TGTGCCAGCAGTTCCGTGACAGGGGGCACTTCACCCCTCCACTTT
>TRBJ2-1|TRBV20-1|once|TRBD2
CSARFGTSGTHYNEQFF
TGCAGTGCTAGGTTTGGGACTAGCGGGACCCACTACAATGAGCAGTTCTTC
>TRBJ2-1|TRBV4-2|many|TRBD2
CASSQDHAGGTGFHNEQFF
TGTGCCAGCAGCCAAGATCACGCCGGGGGGACGGGGTTCCACAATGAGCAGTTCTTC
>TRBJ2-3|TRBV28|many|TRBD2
CASSSPPLSSGGTDTQYF
TGTGCCAGCAGTTCCCCTCCTCTTTCTAGCGGGGGCACAGATACGCAGTATTTT
>TRBJ1-1|TRBV12-3/TRBV12-4|.|.
CASSLAGRDTEAFF
TGTGCCAGCAGTTTAGCGGGAAGAGACACTGAAGCTTTCTTT
>TRBJ2-3|TRBV20-1|few|.
CSARDFRVNTDTQYF
TGCAGTGCTAGAGATTTTCGGGTAAACACAGATACGCAGTATTTT
>TRBJ2-2|TRBV11-2|.|.
CASSTLRDTDTGELFF
TGTGCCAGCAGCACACTCCGGGACACCGACACCGGGGAGCTGTTTTTT
>TRBJ1-6|TRBV29-1|many|.
CSVREGNINSPLHF
TGCAGCGTCAGGGAAGGTAACATAAATTCACCCCTCCACTTT
>TRBJ2-3|TRBV9|many|TRBD2
CASSVGSVAGGLDTQYF
TGTGCCAGCAGCGTAGGATCCGTAGCGGGAGGGCTTGATACGCAGTATTTT
>TRBJ1-2|TRBV11-2|few|TRBD1
CASSLEDRAF
TGTGCCAGCAGCTTAGAAGACAGGGCCTTC
>TRBJ1-5|TRBV9|.|.
CASSPGASNQPQHF
TGTGCCAGCAGCCCAGGGGCTAGCAATCAGCCCCAGCATTTT
>TRBJ2-1|TRBV4-3|many|TRBD2
CASSQTSGRADEQFF
TGCGCCAGCAGCCAGACTAGCGGGAGAGCGGATGAGCAGTTCTTC
>TRBJ1-2|TRBV7-9|few|.
CASSLVQGYTF
TGTGCCAGCAGCTTAGTCCAGGGCTACACCTTC
>TRBJ1-1|TRBV6-5|few|.
CASSYSEGRIASTEAFF
TGTGCCAGCAGTTACTCCGAGGGGCGTATTGCTTCCACTGAAGCTTTCTTT
>TRBJ2-5|TRBV20-1|many|TRBD2
CSARDERERGQETQYF
TGCAGTGCTAGAGATGAGCGGGAGAGGGGTCAAGAGACCCAGTACTTC
>TRBJ1-1|TRBV6-5|few|.
CASSSPLGAEAFF
TGTGCCAGCAGTTCCCCTTTGGGGGCTGAAGCTTTCTTT
>TRBJ2-7|TRBV5-1|many|.
CASSLGLETRTPSSYEQYF
TGCGCCAGCAGCTTGGGTCTCGAGACGCGTACACCGAGCTCCTACGAGCAGTACTTC
>TRBJ2-7|TRBV29-1|few|.
CSVVGGDHYEQYF
TGCAGCGTTGTAGGTGGCGACCACTACGAGCAGTACTTC
>TRBJ2-6|TRBV7-9|few|.
CASSGVSGANVLTF
TGTGCCAGCAGCGGGGTCTCTGGGGCCAACGTCCTGACTTTC
>TRBJ2-3|TRBV7-6|.|.
CASSLFGVWTDTQYF
TGTGCCAGCAGCTTATTCGGGGTATGGACAGATACGCAGTATTTT
>TRBJ2-1|TRBV7-2|many|.
CASSLAGYDEQFF
TGTGCCAGCAGCTTGGCTGGTTACGATGAGCAGTTCTTC
>TRBJ2-5|TRBV3-1|few|TRBD2
CASSQIRTSGKETQYF
TGTGCCAGCAGCCAGATTCGGACTAGCGGGAAGGAGACCCAGTACTTC